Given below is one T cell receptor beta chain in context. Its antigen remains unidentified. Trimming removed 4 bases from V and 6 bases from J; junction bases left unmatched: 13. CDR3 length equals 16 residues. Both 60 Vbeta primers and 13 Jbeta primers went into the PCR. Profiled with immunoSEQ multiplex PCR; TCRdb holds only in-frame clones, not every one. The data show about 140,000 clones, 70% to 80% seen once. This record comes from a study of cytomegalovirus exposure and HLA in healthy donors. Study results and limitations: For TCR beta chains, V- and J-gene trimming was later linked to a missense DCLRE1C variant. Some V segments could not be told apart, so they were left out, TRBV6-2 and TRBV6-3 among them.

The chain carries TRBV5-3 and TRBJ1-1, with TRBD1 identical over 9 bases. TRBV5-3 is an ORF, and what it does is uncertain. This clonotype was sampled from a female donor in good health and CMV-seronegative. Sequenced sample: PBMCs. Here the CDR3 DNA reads TGTGCCAGAAGCCCGAGACAGGGGGACCGAGTCCCTGAAGCTTTCTTT. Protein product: CARSPRQGDRVPEAFF.